These 25 T cell receptor beta chains were all obtained from the same sample, sequenced in a study of blood T cell repertoires in COVID-19. TCRdb's copy holds only in-frame clones and misses some; the assay was immunoSEQ multiplex PCR. Among over 300,000 clones listed, around 87% were seen once. Source material: PBMCs or T cells enriched from blood (not recorded which). These TCRs come from a woman aged 25 to 45 with acute COVID-19.

V usage is TRBV6-5 and J usage is TRBJ1-2; D is possibly TRBD1 (6 bases). V was cut by 5 bases and J by 2 bases, with 12 bases left in between. The CDR3 is 14 residues long. CDR1 is MNHEY and CDR2 is SVGAGI in the germline V gene. The CDR3: CASSTMTGNYGYTF. CDR3 DNA sequence: TGTGCCAGCAGTACCATGACAGGAAACTATGGCTACACCTTC.

In its sample, this clone was seen a few times. The chain carries TRBV6-4 and TRBJ1-2, with TRBD1 matching 8 bases. Per the germline V gene, CDR1 is MRHNA and CDR2 is SNTAGT. The CDR3 covers 16 residues. The junction had 11 bases not matched to a gene; V was cut back by 0 bases and J by 8 bases. The CDR3 bases are TGTGCCAGCAGTGACTCGAGACCTCGACAGGGGAACGGCTACACCTTC. Encoded protein: CASSDSRPRQGNGYTF.

This chain uses TRBV30 with TRBJ1-6; D might be TRBD1 (6 bases). Per the germline V gene, CDR1 is GTSNPN and CDR2 is SVGIG (reference sequence). Trimming shortened V by 2 bases and J by 7 bases, and 15 bases separated the two germline ends. The length of the CDR3 is 15 residues. CDR3 nucleotide sequence: TGTGCCTGGAGTAAACTGACAGGCCCAAATTCACCCCTCCACTTT. Protein sequence: CAWSKLTGPNSPLHF.

This rearrangement joins TRBV14 to TRBJ2-7, with a possible D match to TRBD1 (5 bases). Trimming removed 4 bases from V and 5 bases from J, with 12 bases in between. The CDR3 loop spans 13 amino acids. Per the germline V gene, CDR1 is SGHDN and CDR2 is FVKESK. The CDR3 DNA reads as TGTGCCAGCAGCCCGCAGGGATTCCACGAGCAGTACTTC. This translates into CASSPQGFHEQYF.

The chain links TRBV4-1 to TRBJ1-2; TRBD1 matches at 8 bases. Germline assignment: CDR1 MGHRA and CDR2 YSYEKL. CDR3 length equals 15 residues. Trimming cost V 0 bases and J 5 bases; bases outside gene matches: 5. This chain's CDR3 is CASSQDANRGYGYTF. CDR3 nucleotides: TGCGCCAGCAGCCAAGATGCAAACAGGGGGTATGGCTACACCTTC.

This sequence joins TRBV24-1 and TRBJ2-1; the match to TRBD2 covers 7 bases. Per the germline V gene, CDR1 is KGHDR and CDR2 is SFDVKD. J gave up 4 bases and V 10 bases, and 6 bases lay outside the gene matches. The length of the CDR3 is 13 residues. Here the CDR3 reads CATRGDRYNEQFF. The CDR3 bases are TGTGCCACTCGGGGGGATCGTTACAATGAGCAGTTCTTC.

The chain is built from TRBV12-3 or TRBV12-4 and TRBJ2-1; 9 bases map to TRBD1. CDR3 size: 13 residues. J gave up 6 bases and V 6 bases, and 3 bases lay outside the gene matches. The CDR3 protein is CASRWGQGNEQFF. CDR3 sequence (DNA): TGTGCCAGCAGATGGGGACAGGGCAATGAGCAGTTCTTC.

This clone has a single count. The rearrangement uses TRBV10-2 and TRBJ1-2; no reliable D call. V lost 4 bases and J 4 bases, leaving 10 bases between the germline ends. The CDR3 loop spans 13 amino acids. Germline-derived CDR1 and CDR2 are WSHSY and SAAADI. The CDR3 DNA is TGCGCCAGCAGTGTCAACAGTGCCTATGGCTACACCTTC. It translates to CASSVNSAYGYTF.

The chain carries TRBV10-1 and TRBJ2-3; no clear D. Trimming took 0 bases from V and 2 from J, leaving 9 bases between them. Germline CDR1 and CDR2: WNHNN and SYGVQD (reference sequence). CDR3 size: 15 residues. In DNA, the CDR3 is TGCGCCAGCAGTGAGTCTGGCGGATTCACAGATACGCAGTATTTT. This sequence encodes CASSESGGFTDTQYF.

In this sample, this clone turned up once. The J gene is TRBJ2-5, the V gene TRBV30; D call uncertain. Germline-derived CDR1 and CDR2 are GTSNPN and SVGIG (reference sequence). The CDR3 extends over 15 amino acids. The V gene lost 2 bases and the J gene lost 3 bases, with 16 bases spanning the gap. The CDR3 reads CAWSKKERAKETQYF. CDR3 DNA sequence: TGTGCCTGGAGTAAGAAGGAGAGAGCGAAAGAGACCCAGTACTTC.

The chain is built from TRBV14 and TRBJ1-6, with D perhaps TRBD1 (5 bases). Germline V gives CDR1 SGHDN, CDR2 FVKESK. The CDR3 contains 14 residues. V lost 5 bases and J lost 9, with 14 bases in between. As DNA, the CDR3 is TGTGCCAGCAGCGCCGGGAGGGGAATTTCACCCCTCCACTTT. This codes for CASSAGRGISPLHF.

V gene TRBV2 combines with J gene TRBJ2-7, with 9 bases aligning to TRBD2. This CDR3 is built from 12 residues. Germline values: CDR1 SNHLY, CDR2 FYNNEI. J lost 6 bases, V lost 8 bases, and 5 bases had no gene match. CDR3 DNA: TGTGCCAGCGTTAGCGGGGGTGGCGAGCAGTACTTC. Amino acids: CASVSGGGEQYF.

The CDR3 is CASSLGRTSGGASDTQYF. CDR3 in DNA: TGTGCCAGCAGCTTAGGGAGGACTAGCGGGGGGGCCTCGGATACGCAGTATTTT. The chain links TRBV5-5 to TRBJ2-3, with 15 bases that match TRBD2. The CDR3 runs 18 residues. J lost 6 bases, V lost 2 bases, and 10 bases had no gene match. Germline assignment: CDR1 SGHKS and CDR2 YYEKEE (reference sequence).

The gene calls are TRBV5-6 and TRBJ1-2; 9 nucleotides line up with TRBD1. The CDR3 runs to 15 residues. The ends lost 1 base at V and 2 bases at J; junction bases unmatched: 3. CDR1 and CDR2 (germline): SGHDT, YYEEEE. Here the CDR3 reads CASSLFGTGNYGYTF. In DNA form, the CDR3 reads TGTGCCAGCAGCTTGTTCGGGACAGGGAACTATGGCTACACCTTC.

The chain has TRBV19 and TRBJ2-7; TRBD1 agrees at 10 bases. In germline, CDR1 is LNHDA, CDR2 SQIVND (reference sequence). The CDR3 is 14 residues long. V lost 3 bases, J lost 2 bases, and 1 base stayed unmatched. The CDR3 region has the DNA TGTGCCAGTAGTATGGGACAGGGGCCCTACGAGCAGTACTTC. Its protein product is CASSMGQGPYEQYF.

The rearrangement uses TRBV29-1 and TRBJ2-2; tentative D call: TRBD1 (5 bases). With 2 bases removed from V and 6 bases from J, the gap between germline ends came to 7 bases. Germline values: CDR1 SQVTM, CDR2 ANQGSEA. The CDR3 totals 12 residues. The CDR3 loop is CSVETGPGELFF. CDR3 DNA: TGCAGCGTTGAAACAGGCCCCGGGGAGCTGTTTTTT.

J is TRBJ1-5 and V is TRBV27; D is perhaps TRBD1 (6 bases). V shed 6 bases and J shed 3 bases, with 9 bases lying between them. Germline V lookup: CDR1 MNHEY, CDR2 SMNVEV (reference sequence). The CDR3 sequence is 13 residues long. CDR3 residues: CASRGQPNQPQHF. For the CDR3, the DNA is TGTGCCAGCAGGGGACAACCCAATCAGCCCCAGCATTTT.

The chain links TRBV14 to TRBJ2-7; weak D call: TRBD1 (7 bases). CDR1 and CDR2 (germline): SGHDN, FVKESK. The V end lost 0 bases, the J end lost 2 bases, and 11 bases lay between the germline ends. This CDR3 is 15 amino acids long. CDR3 protein: CASSQDRRGAYEQYF. The CDR3 DNA sequence: TGTGCCAGCAGCCAAGATCGCAGGGGGGCCTACGAGCAGTACTTC.

The chain has TRBV24-1 and TRBJ2-2, with TRBD2 identical over 8 bases. The length of the CDR3 is 16 residues. The V and J ends lost 4 bases and 6 bases, in that order; junction bases with no gene match: 9. Germline assignment: CDR1 KGHDR and CDR2 SFDVKD. CDR3 in amino acids: CATSEITGGAPGELFF. In DNA form, the CDR3 reads TGTGCCACCAGTGAAATTACCGGGGGGGCCCCCGGGGAGCTGTTTTTT.

The chain has TRBV18 and TRBJ2-1; 14 nucleotides match TRBD2. This CDR3 has 16 amino acids. Germline loops: CDR1 KGHSH, CDR2 LQKENI. Trimming at V came to 3 bases and at J to 9 bases, leaving 7 bases not matched to a gene. The CDR3 nucleotides read TGTGCCAGCTCACCGCAGACTAGCGGGGGGGCCGCTGAGCAGTTCTTC. Translation: CASSPQTSGGAAEQFF.

The gene calls are TRBV18 and TRBJ1-3, with D hard to call. Looked up from germline, CDR1 is KGHSH and CDR2 is LQKENI. Trimming removed 3 bases at V and 0 bases at J, with 9 bases between. The CDR3 contains 15 residues. CDR3 protein: CASSPVGASGNTIYF. The CDR3 coding sequence is TGTGCCAGCTCACCGGTCGGAGCCTCTGGAAACACCATATATTTT.

The rearrangement uses TRBV7-2 and TRBJ2-7; D is ambiguous. Germline CDR1 and CDR2: SGHTA and FQGNSA. Trimming pared 7 bases from V and 0 bases from J, leaving 13 bases between. The CDR3 loop spans 14 amino acids. CDR3: CASMLLGRSYEQYF. DNA for the CDR3: TGTGCCAGCATGCTACTGGGCCGCTCCTACGAGCAGTACTTC.

V is TRBV5-1 and J is TRBJ1-2, with D possibly matching TRBD1 (5 bases). V was pared by 8 bases and J by 6 bases, with 17 bases between. CDR3 length: 13 amino acids. Germline CDR1 and CDR2: SGHRS and YFSETQ. The CDR3 DNA reads TGCGCCAGTCGAGGGGAGGAGCTTAATGGCTACACCTTC. Its protein product is CASRGEELNGYTF. The full variable domain, its missing parts supplied by reference TRBV5-1 and TRBJ1-2, is KAGVTQTPRYLIKTRGQQVTLSCSPISGHRSVSWYQQTPGQGLQFLFEYFSETQRNKGNFPGRFSGRQFSNSRSEMNVSTLELGDSALYLCASRGEELNGYTFGSGTRLTVV.

This sequence joins TRBV18 and TRBJ2-1; 9 bases are a match to TRBD2. V was clipped by 3 bases and J by 10 bases; unmatched bases: 16. Germline CDR1 KGHSH, CDR2 LQKENI. The CDR3 totals 17 residues. CDR3 protein: CASSPRRPSGGPEEQFF. DNA of the CDR3: TGTGCCAGCTCACCCCGAAGGCCGAGCGGGGGGCCAGAGGAGCAGTTCTTC.

This clone appeared a few times. The chain has TRBV9 and TRBJ2-3; 7 positions agree with TRBD2. Germline V gene data show CDR1 as SGDLS and CDR2 as YYNGEE. The CDR3 spans 16 residues. The junction had 5 bases not matched to a gene; V was cut back by 0 bases and J by 1 base. The chain's CDR3 is CASSVGISGGTDTQYF. CDR3 coding DNA: TGTGCCAGCAGCGTAGGAATCAGCGGGGGCACAGATACGCAGTATTTT. Variable domain in full (rest from reference TRBV9 and TRBJ2-3): DSGVTQTPKHLITATGQRVTLRCSPRSGDLSVYWYQQSLDQGLQFLIQYYNGEERAKGNILERFSAQQFPDLHSELNLSSLELGDSALYFCASSVGISGGTDTQYFGPGTRLTVL.